These 3 T cell receptor beta chains share one sample of origin, sequenced in a study of cytomegalovirus exposure and HLA in healthy donors. The PCR employed 60 Vbeta primers together with 13 Jbeta primers. The data were produced by immunoSEQ multiplex PCR, yet TCRdb's version contains in-frame clones alone and is incomplete. The sample yields around 120,000 clones, about four fifths seen once. Sample: PBMCs. All receptors derive from a male donor in good health and CMV-seropositive.

This clone has only one observation. The rearrangement links TRBV25-1 to TRBJ2-5, with TRBD2 matching over 14 bases. CDR1 and CDR2 (germline): MGHDK, SYGVNS. With V trimmed by 0 bases and J by 13 bases, 4 bases remained unmatched. The CDR3 totals 14 residues. The CDR3 sequence: CASSEYGLAGGRYF. The CDR3 DNA follows: TGTGCCAGCAGTGAATATGGACTAGCGGGAGGCAGGTACTTC. The variable domain in full, with the rest retrieved from reference TRBV25-1 and TRBJ2-5, is EADIYQTPRYLVIGTGKKITLECSQTMGHDKMYWYQQDPGMELHLIHYSYGVNSTEKGDLSSESTVSRIRTEHFPLTLESARPSHTSQYLCASSEYGLAGGRYFGPGTRLLVL.

This chain uses TRBV13 with TRBJ2-1; 8 positions match TRBD2. J gave up 7 bases and V 3 bases, and 5 bases lay outside the gene matches. Germline assignment: CDR1 PRHDT and CDR2 FYEKMQ (reference sequence). The CDR3 runs 14 residues. DNA of the CDR3: TGTGCCAGCAGCTTTACCAGCGGGAGAAATGAGCAGTTCTTC. Amino acid sequence: CASSFTSGRNEQFF.

This chain links TRBV7-2 with TRBJ2-5, with a weak D call TRBD2 (6 bases). The CDR3 covers 17 residues. V gave up 2 bases and J gave up 2 bases, with 18 bases separating them. In germline, CDR1 is SGHTA, CDR2 FQGNSA. CDR3 in amino acids: CASSLRRAHLRQETQYF. In DNA form, the CDR3 reads TGTGCCAGCAGCTTACGGAGGGCCCACTTAAGACAAGAGACCCAGTACTTC. Based on the CDR3 plus reference TRBV7-2 and TRBJ2-5, the full variable domain is GAGVSQSPSNKVTEKGKDVELRCDPISGHTALYWYRQSLGQGLEFLIYFQGNSAPDKSGLPSDRFSAERTGGSVSTLTIQRTQQEDSAVYLCASSLRRAHLRQETQYFGPGTRLLVL.